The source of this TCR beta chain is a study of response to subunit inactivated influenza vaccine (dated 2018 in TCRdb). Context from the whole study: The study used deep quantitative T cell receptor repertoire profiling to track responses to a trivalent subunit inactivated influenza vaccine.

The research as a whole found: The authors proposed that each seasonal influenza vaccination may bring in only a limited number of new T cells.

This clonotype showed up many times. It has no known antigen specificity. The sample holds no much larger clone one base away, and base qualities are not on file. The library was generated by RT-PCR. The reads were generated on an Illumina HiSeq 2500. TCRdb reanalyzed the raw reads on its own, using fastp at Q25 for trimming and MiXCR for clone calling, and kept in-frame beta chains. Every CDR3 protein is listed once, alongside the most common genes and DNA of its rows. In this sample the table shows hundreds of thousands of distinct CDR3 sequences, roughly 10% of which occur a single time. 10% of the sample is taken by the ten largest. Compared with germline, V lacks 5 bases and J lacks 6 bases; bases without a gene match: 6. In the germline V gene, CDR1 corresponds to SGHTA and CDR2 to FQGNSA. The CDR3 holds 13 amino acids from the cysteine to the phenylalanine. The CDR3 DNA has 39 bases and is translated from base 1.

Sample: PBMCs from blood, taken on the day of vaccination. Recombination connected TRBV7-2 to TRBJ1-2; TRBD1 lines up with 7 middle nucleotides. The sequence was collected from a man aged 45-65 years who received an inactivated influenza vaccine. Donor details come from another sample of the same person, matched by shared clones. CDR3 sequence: CASSPGTVHGYTF. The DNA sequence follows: TGTGCCAGCAGCCCCGGGACAGTACATGGCTACACCTTC.